These 12 T cell receptor beta chains were sequenced from one sample in a study of a mutant IDH1 vaccine in newly diagnosed glioma. These receptors' antigens are unknown. Libraries were prepared by immunoSEQ multiplex PCR; TCRdb keeps only in-frame clonotypes and omits some of them. This sample has 45,000 to 60,000 clones, with more than 70% found just once. This sample's time point: week 35, safety follow-up. Every vaccine dose comprised 300 ug of mutant IDH1 20-mer peptide plus topical imiquimod. The source material was PBMCs, sampled from a glioma patient whose treatment included an IDH1 peptide vaccine. These receptors all come from a woman aged 40-49 years with glioma.

V usage is TRBV7-9 and J usage is TRBJ2-7; D gene unclear. CDR3 length equals 12 residues. Germline assignment: CDR1 SEHNR and CDR2 FQNEAQ (reference sequence). Trimming shortened V by 5 bases and J by 6 bases, and 11 bases separated the two germline ends. CDR3 coding DNA: TGTGCCAGCAGCCTTTTACTCGGCGAGCAGTACTTC. Amino acids: CASSLLLGEQYF.

The DNA for the CDR3 is TGTGCCAGCAGCTTCCATGGGCGAGGCTTTGGAGAAAAACTGTTTTTT. Translated: CASSFHGRGFGEKLFF. This chain uses TRBV5-5 with TRBJ1-4, with no clear D. V lost 2 bases and J lost 8, with 19 bases in between. The CDR3 runs to 16 residues. Germline CDR1 SGHKS, CDR2 YYEKEE (reference sequence).

This rearrangement joins TRBV6-5 to TRBJ2-5; 8 nucleotides match TRBD2. V shed 5 bases and J 5 bases; nucleotides not matched to a gene: 10. This CDR3 contains 15 residues. Germline CDR1 reads MNHEY; CDR2 reads SVGAGI. The CDR3 region is CASSQPGTRPETQYF. In DNA, the CDR3 is TGTGCCAGCAGTCAACCCGGGACTAGACCGGAGACCCAGTACTTC.

The chain couples TRBV4-3 to TRBJ1-1; D is perhaps TRBD1 (5 bases). Trimming took 4 bases from V and 0 from J, leaving 21 bases between them. CDR3 size: 18 residues. Germline-derived CDR1 and CDR2 are LGHNA and YSLEER. The CDR3 sequence is CASSPHPRGPEMNTEAFF. For the CDR3, the DNA is TGCGCCAGCAGCCCCCACCCCCGGGGCCCTGAAATGAACACTGAAGCTTTCTTT.

This clone came up a few times. The same CDR3 also results from other DNA sequences found in this sample. V usage is TRBV14 and J usage is TRBJ2-2, with a possible D match to TRBD2 (5 bases). The CDR3 is 14 amino acids. V was clipped by 1 base and J by 3 bases, with 6 bases between them. The germline gives CDR1 SGHDN, CDR2 FVKESK. The CDR3 is CASSQGRYTGELFF. The CDR3 coding sequence is TGTGCCAGCAGCCAAGGGAGGTACACCGGGGAGCTGTTTTTT.

The chain uses TRBV4-1 and TRBJ2-7; 8 bases match TRBD1. The germline V gene encodes CDR1 MGHRA and CDR2 YSYEKL. The CDR3 runs 16 residues. V lost 3 bases and J lost 1; bases outside the gene matches: 8. The CDR3 protein is CASSHGQGGVSYEQYF. The DNA of the CDR3 is TGCGCCAGCAGCCACGGACAGGGTGGAGTATCCTACGAGCAGTACTTC.

Concerning this clone: One junction end disagrees with the germline gene, perhaps due to a read error. This chain uses TRBV19 with TRBJ1-4; possibly TRBD1 for D (6 bases). Germline V gives CDR1 LNHDA, CDR2 SQIVND (reference sequence). CDR3 size: 18 residues. CDR3 sequence reads: CASSRTQGNSRPDEKLFF. Here the CDR3 DNA reads TGTGCCAGCAGTAGGACGCAGGGGAATTCGCGACCGGATGAAAAACTGTTTTTT.

To note about this clone: The junction departs from germline at one end; a sequencing error may be responsible. The chain is built from TRBV7-7 and TRBJ2-5; D remains ambiguous. The germline gives CDR1 SSHAT, CDR2 FNYEAQ (reference sequence). The CDR3 is made up of 11 amino acids. CDR3 loop: CASSLVRLQYF. The CDR3 coding sequence is TGTGCTAGCAGCTTAGTTCGGCTACAGTACTTC.

The J gene is TRBJ1-4, the V gene TRBV5-1; 7 bases agree with TRBD1. This CDR3 contains 14 residues. CDR1 and CDR2 from the germline V gene are SGHRS and YFSETQ. After removal of 5 bases from V and 5 bases from J, the junction contained 6 bases not matched to a gene. The CDR3 is CASSPQGTNEKLFF. The CDR3 region has the DNA TGCGCCAGCAGTCCACAGGGGACCAATGAAAAACTGTTTTTT.

The rearrangement links TRBV6-1 to TRBJ1-1; D may be TRBD1 (6 bases). Germline V gene data show CDR1 as MNHNS and CDR2 as SASEGT. V was clipped by 6 bases and J by 10 bases, with 18 bases between them. The CDR3 length is 13 residues. CDR3 protein: CASSEPGAKTAFF. In DNA form, the CDR3 reads TGTGCCAGCAGCGAGCCGGGGGCTAAGACAGCTTTCTTT.

J is TRBJ2-3 and V is TRBV9; 8 nucleotides agree with TRBD2. CDR3 length: 17 residues. With V trimmed by 5 bases and J by 1 base, 12 bases remained unmatched. CDR1 and CDR2 (germline): SGDLS, YYNGEE. In DNA form, the CDR3 reads TGTGCCAGCAGTGGTGGGGATAGCGGGACCCGCACAGATACGCAGTATTTT. Its protein product is CASSGGDSGTRTDTQYF. Full variable domain (outside the CDR3, taken from reference TRBV9 and TRBJ2-3): DSGVTQTPKHLITATGQRVTLRCSPRSGDLSVYWYQQSLDQGLQFLIQYYNGEERAKGNILERFSAQQFPDLHSELNLSSLELGDSALYFCASSGGDSGTRTDTQYFGPGTRLTVL.

The V call is TRBV13, the J call TRBJ1-2; 7 bases fit TRBD1. CDR1 and CDR2 from the germline V gene are PRHDT and FYEKMQ (reference sequence). The CDR3 covers 14 residues. V was clipped by 6 bases and J by 7 bases; unmatched bases: 11. CDR3 coding DNA: TGTGCCAGCAGGCGGACAGGAACGCACCCTGGCTACACCTTC. Protein sequence: CASRRTGTHPGYTF.